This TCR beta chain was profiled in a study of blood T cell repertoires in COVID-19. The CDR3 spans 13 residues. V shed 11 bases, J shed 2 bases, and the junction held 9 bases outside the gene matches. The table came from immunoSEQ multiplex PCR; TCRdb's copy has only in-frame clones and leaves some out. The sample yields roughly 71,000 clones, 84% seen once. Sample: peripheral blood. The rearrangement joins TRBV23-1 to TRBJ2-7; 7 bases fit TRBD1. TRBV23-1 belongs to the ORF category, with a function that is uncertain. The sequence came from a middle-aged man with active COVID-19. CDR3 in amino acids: CAPRDSGPYEQYF. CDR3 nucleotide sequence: TGCGCCCCCAGGGACAGTGGCCCCTACGAGCAGTACTTC.